The following is a T cell receptor (beta chain) sequence with its context. Its recognized antigen is unknown. The sample holds no much larger clone one base away, and base qualities are not on file. The same CDR3 is also encoded by other DNA sequences in this sample. The data originate from a study of shared clonotypes between healthy human individuals (TCRdb year 2020). Broadly, across the study: The cohort comprised two women and three men aged 18 to 49 years. For each donor, three plates each were used for CD4 naive and CD4 memory, two plates were used for CD8 naive, and one plate was used for CD8 memory. The study deeply sequenced blood TCR repertoires of roughly five healthy adults to estimate repertoire size and the extent of clonotype sharing between individuals. To increase sequencing depth and limit assay-specific biases, TCR repertoire library preparation and sequencing were carried out by different laboratories using diverse techniques. Each donor's leukapheresis produced roughly between roughly 0.94 and 9.5 billion PBMCs.

From its cysteine to its phenylalanine, the CDR3 spans 14 amino acids. Kept here is only the CDR3 DNA, which spans 42 bases and is read in frame from base 1. V has 2 bases trimmed and J has 3 bases trimmed; junction bases matching no gene number 0. Reading the germline V gene gives CDR1 SGDLS and CDR2 YYNGEE. Summary of the overall study and its limitations: Compared with non-shared clonotypes, clonotypes shared by all four sorted-subset donors had higher generation probabilities. Sampling was restricted to blood, and TCR repertoires in tissue are likely to differ from TCR repertoires in blood. Estimated clonotype richness was generally larger for naive than for memory subsets. The genetic and exposure-history diversity represented was limited by the small number of donors. Based on pairwise subsampling, the degree of clonotype sharing among donors was expected to be affected by sequencing depth. Even with the large sequencing depth, rarefaction of the sorted-subset datasets indicated that sequencing was incomplete. When a handful of donors were compared, the shared fraction of clonotypes was around 5% for naive CD4, less than 4% for naive CD8, 2% to 2.5% for memory CD4, and 0.4% for memory CD8.

CD8 naive samples were CD45RO-negative cells positively selected for CCR7, giving a CD45RA+CCR7+ population that excluded TemRA cells. Donors were healthy HIV-negative adults with no recently reported acute infections or vaccinations. Every donor was a Caucasian adult living in Nashville, Tennessee, USA. After blood collection by leukapheresis, PBMCs were isolated using Ficoll-Histopaque density gradient centrifugation and then cryopreserved in the vapor phase of liquid nitrogen. Analytical flow cytometry was used to check the purity and quantity of each magnetically sorted T cell population. Genomic DNA was isolated from each sorted fraction and quantified by UV absorbance on a Nanodrop 2000c. TCR CDR3 regions were amplified from genomic DNA by multiplex PCR using the deep immunoSEQ assay. Genomic DNA extracted from each cell subset was distributed evenly over all wells of several immunoSEQ 96-well plates, and each plate served as one replicate. For sorted subsets, each replicate PCR was loaded with 200 ng genomic DNA, equivalent to 25,000 to 35,000 T cell genomes. The purified libraries were quantified using a Qubit 3.0 fluorometer, sized with a Bioanalyzer 2100, and then quantified again using the KAPA Library Quantification kit. Every immunoSEQ 96-well plate was sequenced on a dedicated single-read 150-cycle Illumina NextSeq 550 flow cell. The study's processing was this. Because the immunoSEQ output included only junctional sequences and no quality scores, the filtering could not be the same as the filtering used for full-length reads. To assign V/J genes and CDR3, sequences were annotated against IMGT germline references using PyIR, a Python wrapper for IgBLAST v1.9. Reads with weak V/J assignments (E-value above 1e-6), missing CDR3, stop codons, out-of-frame junctions, or ambiguous translated residues were removed. V3J clonotypes were defined as sequences sharing the same inferred V gene, J gene, and CDR3 amino acid sequence. The percentage overlap between two repertoires was calculated by dividing the number of shared unique clonotypes by the size of the smaller repertoire. Richness of each repertoire was evaluated using RTK rarefaction, the Chao1 estimator, and Recon v2.1 estimates of unobserved clonotypes. Generation probabilities were computed with OLGA for all TCRbeta clonotypes obtained by the gDNA method from four donors. TCRdb's version of the immuneACCESS table is confined to in-frame rearrangements and falls short of the full clone set. An unresolved V gene accounts for under half of the shortfall where checked; the remainder is of unknown origin. From that table come the V and J calls and clone size; the DNA was used to work out D and trimming. This sample holds around 2.1 million clones; more than 85% were observed only once. The top ten clones comprise more than 1.5% of the sample.

The sample comprised naive CD8+ T cells from PBMCs. The sample's cell subset or site label, in plain terms: CD45RA+CCR7+. The chain couples TRBV9 to TRBJ2-7; TRBD2 aligns with 12 central bases. This sequence originates from a young man in good health. Some clones in this sample may be carry-over from other donors' samples. The DNA is TGTGCCAGCAGCGTGGGACTAGCGGGCTACGAGCAGTACTTC. Translated, this is CASSVGLAGYEQYF.